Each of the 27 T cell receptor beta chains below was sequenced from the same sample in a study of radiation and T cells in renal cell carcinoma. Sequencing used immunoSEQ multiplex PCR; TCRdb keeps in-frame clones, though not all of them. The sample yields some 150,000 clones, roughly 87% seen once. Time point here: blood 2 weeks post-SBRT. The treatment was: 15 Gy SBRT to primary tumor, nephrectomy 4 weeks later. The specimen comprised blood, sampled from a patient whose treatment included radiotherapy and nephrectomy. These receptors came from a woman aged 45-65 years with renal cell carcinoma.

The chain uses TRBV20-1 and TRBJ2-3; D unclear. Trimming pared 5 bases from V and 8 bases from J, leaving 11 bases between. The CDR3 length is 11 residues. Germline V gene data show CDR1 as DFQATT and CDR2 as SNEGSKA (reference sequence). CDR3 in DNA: TGCAGTGCTCCCCTTGTACCTACGCAGTATTTT. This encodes CSAPLVPTQYF.

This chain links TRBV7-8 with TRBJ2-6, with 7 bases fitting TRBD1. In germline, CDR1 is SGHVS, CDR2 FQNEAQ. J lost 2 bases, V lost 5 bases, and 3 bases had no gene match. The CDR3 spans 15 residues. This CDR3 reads CASSQDRAGANVLTF. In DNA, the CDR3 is TGTGCCAGCAGCCAAGACAGGGCTGGGGCCAACGTCCTGACTTTC.

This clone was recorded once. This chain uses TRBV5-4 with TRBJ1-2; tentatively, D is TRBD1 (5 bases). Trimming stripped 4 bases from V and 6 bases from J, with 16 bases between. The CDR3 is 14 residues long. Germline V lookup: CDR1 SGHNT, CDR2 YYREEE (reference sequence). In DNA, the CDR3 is TGTGCCAGCAGCCCCCGACAAGGGACTCATGGCTACACCTTC. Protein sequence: CASSPRQGTHGYTF.

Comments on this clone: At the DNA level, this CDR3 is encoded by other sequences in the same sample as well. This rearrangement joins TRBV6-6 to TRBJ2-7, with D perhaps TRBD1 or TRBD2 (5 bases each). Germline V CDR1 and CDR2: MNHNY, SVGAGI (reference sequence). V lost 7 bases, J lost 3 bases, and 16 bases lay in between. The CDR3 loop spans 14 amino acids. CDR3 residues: CASTQPGQRYEQYF. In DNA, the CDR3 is TGTGCCAGCACCCAACCGGGGCAGCGCTACGAGCAGTACTTC.

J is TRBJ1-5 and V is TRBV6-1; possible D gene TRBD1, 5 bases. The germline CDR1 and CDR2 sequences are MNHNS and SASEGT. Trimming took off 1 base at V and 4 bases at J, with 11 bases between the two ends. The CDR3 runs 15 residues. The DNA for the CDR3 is TGTGCCAGCAGTGAAGTGATGCAGGGAAATCAGCCCCAGCATTTT. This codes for CASSEVMQGNQPQHF.

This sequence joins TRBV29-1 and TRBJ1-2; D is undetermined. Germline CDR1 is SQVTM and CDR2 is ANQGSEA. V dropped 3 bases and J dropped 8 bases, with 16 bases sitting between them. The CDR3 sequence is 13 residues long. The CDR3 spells CSVETGRSMGYTF. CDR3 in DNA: TGCAGCGTTGAGACCGGCAGGTCGATGGGCTACACCTTC.

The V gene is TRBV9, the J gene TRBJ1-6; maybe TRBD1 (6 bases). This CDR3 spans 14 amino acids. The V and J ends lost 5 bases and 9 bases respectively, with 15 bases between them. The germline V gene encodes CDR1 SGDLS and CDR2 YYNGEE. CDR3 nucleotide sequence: TGTGCCAGCAGAGGGAATCCGACAGGTTCACCCCTCCACTTT. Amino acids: CASRGNPTGSPLHF.

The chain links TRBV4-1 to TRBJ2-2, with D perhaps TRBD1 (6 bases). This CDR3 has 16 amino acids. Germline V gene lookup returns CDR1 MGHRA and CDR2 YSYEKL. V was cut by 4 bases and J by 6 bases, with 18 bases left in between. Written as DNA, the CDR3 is TGCGCCAGCAGCCCAGTAACAGGGCCCGAGCCCGGGGAGCTGTTTTTT. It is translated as CASSPVTGPEPGELFF.

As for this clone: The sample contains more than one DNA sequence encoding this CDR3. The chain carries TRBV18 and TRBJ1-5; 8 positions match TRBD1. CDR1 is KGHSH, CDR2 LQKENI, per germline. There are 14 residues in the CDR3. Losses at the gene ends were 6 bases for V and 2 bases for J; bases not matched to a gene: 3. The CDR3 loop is CASSPGQGNQPQHF. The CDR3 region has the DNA TGTGCCAGCTCTCCGGGACAGGGCAATCAGCCCCAGCATTTT.

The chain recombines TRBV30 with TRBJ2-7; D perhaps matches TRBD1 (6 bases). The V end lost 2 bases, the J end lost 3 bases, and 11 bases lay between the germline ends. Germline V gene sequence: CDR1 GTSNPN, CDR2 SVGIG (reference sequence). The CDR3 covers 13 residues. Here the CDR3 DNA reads TGTGCCTGGAGTTCGGACAGTCACTACGAGCAGTACTTC. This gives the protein CAWSSDSHYEQYF.

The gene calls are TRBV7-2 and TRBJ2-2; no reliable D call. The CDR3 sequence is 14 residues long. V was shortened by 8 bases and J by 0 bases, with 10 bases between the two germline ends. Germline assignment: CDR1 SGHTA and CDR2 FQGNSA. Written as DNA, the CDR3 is TGTGCCAGCTCTGTTGGGCCGAACACCGGGGAGCTGTTTTTT. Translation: CASSVGPNTGELFF. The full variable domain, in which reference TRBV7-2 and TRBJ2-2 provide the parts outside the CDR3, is GAGVSQSPSNKVTEKGKDVELRCDPISGHTALYWYRQSLGQGLEFLIYFQGNSAPDKSGLPSDRFSAERTGGSVSTLTIQRTQQEDSAVYLCASSVGPNTGELFFGEGSRLTVL.

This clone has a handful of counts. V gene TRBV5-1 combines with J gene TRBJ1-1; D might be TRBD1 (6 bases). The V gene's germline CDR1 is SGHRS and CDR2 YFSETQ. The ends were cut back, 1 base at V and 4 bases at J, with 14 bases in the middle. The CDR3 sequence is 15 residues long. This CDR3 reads CASSLYPGESTEAFF. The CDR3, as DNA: TGCGCCAGCAGCTTGTATCCAGGGGAGAGCACTGAAGCTTTCTTT.

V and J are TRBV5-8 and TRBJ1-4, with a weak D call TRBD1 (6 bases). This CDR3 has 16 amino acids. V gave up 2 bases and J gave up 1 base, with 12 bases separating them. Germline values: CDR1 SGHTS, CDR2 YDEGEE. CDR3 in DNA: TGTGCCAGCAGCTTACAGGGCAGGGGAACTAATGAAAAACTGTTTTTT. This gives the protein CASSLQGRGTNEKLFF.

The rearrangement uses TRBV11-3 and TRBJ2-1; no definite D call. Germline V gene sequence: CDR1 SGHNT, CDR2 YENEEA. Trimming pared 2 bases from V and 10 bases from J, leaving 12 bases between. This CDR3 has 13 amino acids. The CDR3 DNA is TGTGCCAGCAGCTTAAATTCCTTGGAGGAGCAGTTCTTC. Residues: CASSLNSLEEQFF.

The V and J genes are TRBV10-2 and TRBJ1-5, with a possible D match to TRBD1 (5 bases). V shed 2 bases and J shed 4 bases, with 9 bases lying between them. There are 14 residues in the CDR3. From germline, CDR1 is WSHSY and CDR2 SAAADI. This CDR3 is CASSEGKGNQPQHF. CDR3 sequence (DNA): TGCGCCAGCAGTGAGGGGAAGGGGAATCAGCCCCAGCATTTT.

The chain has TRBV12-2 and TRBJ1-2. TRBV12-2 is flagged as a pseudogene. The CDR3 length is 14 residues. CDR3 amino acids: CASRAGHRVYGYTF. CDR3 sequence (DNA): TGTGCAAGCCGCGCGGGACATAGAGTCTATGGCTACACCTTC.

CDR3 in DNA: TGTGCCATCAGCGGCGGGGGGGCGTTTGAGCAGTACTTC. This translates into CAISGGGAFEQYF. This chain links TRBV10-3 with TRBJ2-7, with TRBD2 matching over 9 bases. J was trimmed by 7 bases and V by 6 bases; bases with no gene match: 7. The CDR3 spans 13 residues. The germline CDR1 and CDR2 sequences are ENHRY and SYGVKD.

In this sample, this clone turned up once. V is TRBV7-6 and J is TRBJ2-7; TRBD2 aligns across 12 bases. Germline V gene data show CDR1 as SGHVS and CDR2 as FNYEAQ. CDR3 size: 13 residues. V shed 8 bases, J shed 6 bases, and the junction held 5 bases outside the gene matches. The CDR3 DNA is TGTGCCAGCGGCCAACTAGCGGGGGGCGAGCAGTACTTC. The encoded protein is CASGQLAGGEQYF.

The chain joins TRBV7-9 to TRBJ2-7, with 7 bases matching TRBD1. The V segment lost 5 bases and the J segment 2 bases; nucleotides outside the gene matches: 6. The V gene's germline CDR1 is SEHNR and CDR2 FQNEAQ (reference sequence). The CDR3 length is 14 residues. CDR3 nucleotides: TGTGCCAGCAGCGCCGGGACAGCCACCTACGAGCAGTACTTC. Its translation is CASSAGTATYEQYF.

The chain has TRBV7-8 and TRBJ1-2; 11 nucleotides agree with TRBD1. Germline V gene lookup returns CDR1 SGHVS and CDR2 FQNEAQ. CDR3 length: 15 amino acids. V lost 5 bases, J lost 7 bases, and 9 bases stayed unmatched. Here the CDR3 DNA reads TGTGCCAGCAGCCTCGGCGGACAGGGGGCGGGTGGCTACACCTTC. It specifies CASSLGGQGAGGYTF.

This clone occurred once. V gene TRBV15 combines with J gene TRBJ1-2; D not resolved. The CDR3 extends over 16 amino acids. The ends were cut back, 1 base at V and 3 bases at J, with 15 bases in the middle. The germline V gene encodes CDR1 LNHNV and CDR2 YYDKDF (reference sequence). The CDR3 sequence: CATSRVRRTEDYGYTF. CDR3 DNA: TGTGCCACCAGCAGAGTACGACGAACGGAAGACTATGGCTACACCTTC. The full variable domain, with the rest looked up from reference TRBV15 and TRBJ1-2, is DAMVIQNPRYQVTQFGKPVTLSCSQTLNHNVMYWYQQKSSQAPKLLFHYYDKDFNNEADTPDNFQSRRPNTSFCFLDIRSPGLGDTAMYLCATSRVRRTEDYGYTFGSGTRLTVV.

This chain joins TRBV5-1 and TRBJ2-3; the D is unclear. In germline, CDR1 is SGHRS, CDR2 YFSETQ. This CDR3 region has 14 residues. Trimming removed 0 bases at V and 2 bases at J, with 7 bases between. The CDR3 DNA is TGCGCCAGCAGCTTGGGACGCTTCACAGATACGCAGTATTTT. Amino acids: CASSLGRFTDTQYF.

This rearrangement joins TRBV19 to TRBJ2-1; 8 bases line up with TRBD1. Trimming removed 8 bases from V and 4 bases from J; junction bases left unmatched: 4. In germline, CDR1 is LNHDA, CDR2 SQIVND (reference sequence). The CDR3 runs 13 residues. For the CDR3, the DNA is TGTGCCAGTTCCGGGACAGGTTACAATGAGCAGTTCTTC. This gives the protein CASSGTGYNEQFF.

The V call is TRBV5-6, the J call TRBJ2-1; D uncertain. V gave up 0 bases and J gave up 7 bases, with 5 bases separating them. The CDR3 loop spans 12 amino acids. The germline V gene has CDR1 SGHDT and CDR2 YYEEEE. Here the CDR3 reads CASSLGLNEQFF. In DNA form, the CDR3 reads TGTGCCAGCAGCTTGGGACTTAATGAGCAGTTCTTC.

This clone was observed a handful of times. This CDR3 is CSAGQLYGYTF. CDR3 nucleotides: TGCAGTGCAGGACAGCTCTATGGCTACACCTTC. The V call is TRBV20-1, the J call TRBJ1-2; D possibly corresponds to TRBD1 (6 bases). Trimming took off 6 bases at V and 4 bases at J, with 9 bases between the two ends. The CDR3 runs to 11 residues. Germline CDR1 is DFQATT and CDR2 is SNEGSKA (reference sequence).

For the CDR3, the DNA is TGTGCCAGCAGCTTGGTCCCGGGACAGTCCTACGAGCAGTACTTC. Translating gives CASSLVPGQSYEQYF. The chain is built from TRBV5-6 and TRBJ2-7; 7 nucleotides line up with TRBD1. The germline CDR1 and CDR2 sequences are SGHDT and YYEEEE. V lost 0 bases, J lost 1 base, and 4 bases stayed unmatched. The CDR3 spans 15 residues. Together with reference TRBV5-6 and TRBJ2-7, the CDR3 gives the full variable domain: DAGVTQSPTHLIKTRGQQVTLRCSPKSGHDTVSWYQQALGQGPQFIFQYYEEEERQRGNFPDRFSGHQFPNYSSELNVNALLLGDSALYLCASSLVPGQSYEQYFGPGTRLTVT.

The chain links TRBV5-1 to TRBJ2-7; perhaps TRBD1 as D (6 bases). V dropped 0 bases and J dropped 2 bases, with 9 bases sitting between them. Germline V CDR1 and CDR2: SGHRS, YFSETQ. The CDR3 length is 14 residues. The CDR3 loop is CASSLDRETYEQYF. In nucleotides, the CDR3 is TGCGCCAGCAGCTTGGACAGGGAAACCTACGAGCAGTACTTC.